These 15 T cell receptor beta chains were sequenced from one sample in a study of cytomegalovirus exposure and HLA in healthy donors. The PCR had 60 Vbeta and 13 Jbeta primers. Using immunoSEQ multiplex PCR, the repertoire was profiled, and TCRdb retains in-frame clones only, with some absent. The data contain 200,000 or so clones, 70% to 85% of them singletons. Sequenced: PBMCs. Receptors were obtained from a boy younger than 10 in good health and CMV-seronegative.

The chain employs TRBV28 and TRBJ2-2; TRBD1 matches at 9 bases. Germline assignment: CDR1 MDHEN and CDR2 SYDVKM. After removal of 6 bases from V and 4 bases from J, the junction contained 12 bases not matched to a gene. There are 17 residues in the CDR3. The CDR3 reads CASRPPTGGWSTGELFF. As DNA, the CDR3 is TGTGCCAGCAGGCCCCCCACAGGGGGCTGGAGCACCGGGGAGCTGTTTTTT.

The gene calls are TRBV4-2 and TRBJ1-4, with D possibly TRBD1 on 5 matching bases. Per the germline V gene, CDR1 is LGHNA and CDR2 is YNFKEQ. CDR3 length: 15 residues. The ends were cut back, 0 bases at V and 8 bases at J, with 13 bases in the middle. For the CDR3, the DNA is TGTGCCAGCAGCCAAGATGGGGGGTTGGGGGAAAAACTGTTTTTT. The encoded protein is CASSQDGGLGEKLFF.

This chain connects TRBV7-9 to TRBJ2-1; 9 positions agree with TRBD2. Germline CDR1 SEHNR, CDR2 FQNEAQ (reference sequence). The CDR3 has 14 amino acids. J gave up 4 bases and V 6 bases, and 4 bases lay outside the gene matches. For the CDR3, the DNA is TGTGCCAGCAGAGGACTAGCGCTGTACAATGAGCAGTTCTTC. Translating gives CASRGLALYNEQFF.

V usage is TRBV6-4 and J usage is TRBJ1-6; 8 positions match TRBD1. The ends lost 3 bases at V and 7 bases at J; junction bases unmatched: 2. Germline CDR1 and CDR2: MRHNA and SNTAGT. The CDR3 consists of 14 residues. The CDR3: CASSEQGGNSPLHF. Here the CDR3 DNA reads TGTGCCAGCAGTGAACAGGGGGGGAATTCACCCCTCCACTTT.

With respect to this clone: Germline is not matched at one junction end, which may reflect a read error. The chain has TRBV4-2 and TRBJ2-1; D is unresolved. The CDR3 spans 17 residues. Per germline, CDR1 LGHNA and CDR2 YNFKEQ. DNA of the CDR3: TGTGCCGGCAGCCAAGAGCAGGAACCAAGCTCCTACAATGAGCAGTTCTTC. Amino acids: CAGSQEQEPSSYNEQFF.

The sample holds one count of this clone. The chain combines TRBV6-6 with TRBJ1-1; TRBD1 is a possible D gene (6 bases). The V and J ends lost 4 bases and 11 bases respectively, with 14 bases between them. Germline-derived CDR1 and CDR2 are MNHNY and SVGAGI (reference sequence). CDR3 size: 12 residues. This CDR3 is CASSSNRESAFF. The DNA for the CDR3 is TGTGCCAGCAGTTCAAACAGGGAAAGTGCTTTCTTT.

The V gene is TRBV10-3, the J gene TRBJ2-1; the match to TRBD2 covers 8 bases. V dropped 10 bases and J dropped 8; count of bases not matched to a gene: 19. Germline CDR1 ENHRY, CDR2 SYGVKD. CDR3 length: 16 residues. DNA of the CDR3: TGTGCCACAGGCGCTCGTAGCGGGGTAAGGGGCGATGAGCAGTTCTTC. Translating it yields CATGARSGVRGDEQFF.

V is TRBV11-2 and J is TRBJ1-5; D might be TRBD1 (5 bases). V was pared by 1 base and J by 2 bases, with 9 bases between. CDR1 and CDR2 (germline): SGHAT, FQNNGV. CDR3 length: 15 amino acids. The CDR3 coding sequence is TGTGCCAGCAGCTTAGGGGGGGGAGGCAATCAGCCCCAGCATTTT. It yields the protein CASSLGGGGNQPQHF.

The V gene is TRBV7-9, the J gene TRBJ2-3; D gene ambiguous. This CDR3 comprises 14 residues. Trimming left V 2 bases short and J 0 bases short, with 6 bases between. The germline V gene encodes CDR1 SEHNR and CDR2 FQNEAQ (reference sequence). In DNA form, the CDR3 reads TGTGCCAGCAGCTTAACTCCTAGCACAGATACGCAGTATTTT. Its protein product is CASSLTPSTDTQYF.

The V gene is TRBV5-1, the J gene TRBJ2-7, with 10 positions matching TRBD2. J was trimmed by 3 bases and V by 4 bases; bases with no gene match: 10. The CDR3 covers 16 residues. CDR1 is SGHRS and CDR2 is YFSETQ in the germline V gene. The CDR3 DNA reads TGCGCCAGCAGCCGCCCTCCAGCGGGGGGGTACTACGAGCAGTACTTC. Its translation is CASSRPPAGGYYEQYF.

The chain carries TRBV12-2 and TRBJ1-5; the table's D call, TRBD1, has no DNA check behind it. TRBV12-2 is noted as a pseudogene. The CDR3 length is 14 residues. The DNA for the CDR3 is TGTGCAAGTCGCTTCCGACAGATCCATCAGCCCCAGCATTTT. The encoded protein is CASRFRQIHQPQHF.

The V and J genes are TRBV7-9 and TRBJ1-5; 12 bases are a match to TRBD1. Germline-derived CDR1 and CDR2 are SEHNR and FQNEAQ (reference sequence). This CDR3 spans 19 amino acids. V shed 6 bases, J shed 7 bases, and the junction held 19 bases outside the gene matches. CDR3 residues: CASRHQVTPGQGARQPQHF. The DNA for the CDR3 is TGTGCCAGCAGACATCAGGTTACCCCGGGACAGGGGGCGCGGCAGCCCCAGCATTTT.

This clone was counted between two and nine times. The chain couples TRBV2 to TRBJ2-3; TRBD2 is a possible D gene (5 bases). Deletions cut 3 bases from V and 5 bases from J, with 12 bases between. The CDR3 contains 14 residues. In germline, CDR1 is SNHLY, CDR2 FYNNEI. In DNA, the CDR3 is TGTGCCAGCAGTGATCACCTAGCAGGAGATACGCAGTATTTT. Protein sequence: CASSDHLAGDTQYF.

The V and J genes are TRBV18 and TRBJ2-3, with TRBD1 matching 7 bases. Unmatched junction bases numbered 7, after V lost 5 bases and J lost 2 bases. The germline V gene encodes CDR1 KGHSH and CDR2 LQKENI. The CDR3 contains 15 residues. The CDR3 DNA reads TGTGCCAGCTCAGCGGACAGGCGATACACAGATACGCAGTATTTT. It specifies CASSADRRYTDTQYF.

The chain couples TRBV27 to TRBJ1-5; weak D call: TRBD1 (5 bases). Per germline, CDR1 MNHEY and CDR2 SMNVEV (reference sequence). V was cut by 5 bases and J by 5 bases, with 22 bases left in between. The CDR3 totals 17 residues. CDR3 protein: CASSSPTAPFPYQPQHF. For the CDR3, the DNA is TGTGCCAGCAGTAGCCCGACAGCTCCATTCCCCTATCAGCCCCAGCATTTT.